This TCR beta chain was recovered during a study of PD-1 blockade in classical Hodgkin lymphoma. Germline lookup yields CDR1 SGHTA and CDR2 FQGTGA. After removal of 5 bases from V and 3 bases from J, the junction contained 3 bases not matched to a gene. The CDR3 loop spans 14 amino acids. Assay: immunoSEQ multiplex PCR; the TCRdb copy retains only in-frame clones and omits some. This repertoire shows around 15,000 clones, over 70% found once; its top ten account for approximately 40%. Patients all relapsed after autologous stem cell transplantation, and there was variation in brentuximab vedotin exposure.

This receptor was obtained from a human donor with classical Hodgkin lymphoma. J is TRBJ2-3 and V is TRBV7-3; 9 positions agree with TRBD1. Material: peripheral blood mononuclear cells (PBMCs), obtained before the second cycle of nivolumab. The CDR3: CASSKDRGTDTQYF. CDR3 DNA: TGTGCCAGCAGCAAGGACAGGGGTACAGATACGCAGTATTTT.